This record concerns one T cell receptor beta chain sequence. Per the germline V gene, CDR1 is LGHDT and CDR2 is YNNKEL (reference sequence). The CDR3 has 16 residues. Trimming left V 1 base short and J 1 base short, with 14 bases between. The sample originates from a study of T cell responses to AZD1222 COVID-19 vaccine. The protocol was immunoSEQ multiplex PCR, while the TCRdb copy is restricted to in-frame clones and leaves out a portion. The repertoire holds under 150,000 clones, with almost 90% as singletons. Here the sequenced sample was peripheral blood, taken 28 days after the second AZD1222 dose. The TCR comes from an adult who received the AZD1222 COVID-19 vaccine. This chain uses TRBV3-1 (or the pseudogene TRBV3-2) with TRBJ2-7, with D possibly being TRBD2 (5 bases). The CDR3 loop is CASSQGSVGGSYEQYF. CDR3 DNA sequence: TGTGCCAGCAGCCAAGGTAGCGTTGGAGGTTCCTACGAGCAGTACTTC.